This T cell receptor beta chain was identified during a study of shared clonotypes between healthy human individuals. Study findings and constraints: Relative to clonotypes present in all four donors, those not shared had lower generation probabilities.

With regard to this clone: Its target is unknown.

Germline CDR1 GTSNPN, CDR2 SVGIG (reference sequence). The CDR3 consists of 15 residues. V was trimmed by 3 bases and J by 1 base, leaving 16 bases between them. CD45RA+ naive and CD45RA-negative memory subsets were separated from CD4+ cells. On sorted subsets, replicate PCRs used 200 to 250 ng DNA, or some 28,000 T cell genomes. Repertoires were generated with immunoSEQ multiplex PCR, while TCRdb's copy carries only in-frame clones and drops some. The sample lists 980,000 or so clones, 76% occurring once. This sequence was found in a man between 18 and 35 years old in good health. The V and J genes are TRBV30 and TRBJ2-7; D gene ambiguous. Sequences were obtained from memory CD4+ T cells sorted from blood. As for subset: CD45RA-negative fraction. The chain's CDR3 is CAWSPWPGKSYEQYF. The CDR3 bases are TGTGCCTGGAGCCCCTGGCCAGGAAAATCCTACGAGCAGTACTTC.